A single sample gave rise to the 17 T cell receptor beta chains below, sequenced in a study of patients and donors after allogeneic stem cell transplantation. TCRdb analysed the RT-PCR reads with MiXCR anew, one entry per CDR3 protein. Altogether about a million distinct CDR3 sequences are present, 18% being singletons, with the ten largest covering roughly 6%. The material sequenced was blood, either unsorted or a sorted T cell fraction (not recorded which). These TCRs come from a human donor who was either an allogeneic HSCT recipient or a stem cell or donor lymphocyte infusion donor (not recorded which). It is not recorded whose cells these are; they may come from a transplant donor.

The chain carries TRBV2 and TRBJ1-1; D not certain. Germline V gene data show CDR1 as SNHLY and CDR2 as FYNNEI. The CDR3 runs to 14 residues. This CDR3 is CAIPRAGPNTEAFF. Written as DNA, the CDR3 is TGTGCGATTCCGAGGGCAGGCCCAAACACTGAAGCTTTCTTT.

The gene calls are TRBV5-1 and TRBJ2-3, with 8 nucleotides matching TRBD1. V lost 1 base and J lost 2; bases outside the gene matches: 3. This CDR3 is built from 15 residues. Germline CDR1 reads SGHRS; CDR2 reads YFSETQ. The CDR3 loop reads CASSLRQGATDTQYF. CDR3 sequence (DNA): TGCGCCAGCAGCTTGAGGCAGGGGGCCACAGATACGCAGTATTTT.

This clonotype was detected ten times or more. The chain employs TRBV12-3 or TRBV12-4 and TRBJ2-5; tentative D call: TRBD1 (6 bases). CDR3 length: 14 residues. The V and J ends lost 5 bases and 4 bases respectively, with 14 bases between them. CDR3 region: CASSTPGVSETQYF. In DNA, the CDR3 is TGTGCCAGCAGTACACCAGGGGTTTCAGAGACCCAGTACTTC.

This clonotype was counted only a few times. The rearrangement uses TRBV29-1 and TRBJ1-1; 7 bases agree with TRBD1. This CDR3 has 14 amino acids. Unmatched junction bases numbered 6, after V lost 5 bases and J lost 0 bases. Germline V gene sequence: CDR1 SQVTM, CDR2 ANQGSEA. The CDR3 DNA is TGCAGCGTTCTACCGGGACAGTTGAACACTGAAGCTTTCTTT. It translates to CSVLPGQLNTEAFF.

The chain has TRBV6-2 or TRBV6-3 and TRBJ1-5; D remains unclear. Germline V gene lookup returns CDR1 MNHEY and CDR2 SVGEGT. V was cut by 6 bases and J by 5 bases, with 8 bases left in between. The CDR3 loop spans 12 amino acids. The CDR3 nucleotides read TGTGCCAGCAGGGACTTTCATCAGCCCCAGCATTTT. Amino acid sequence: CASRDFHQPQHF.

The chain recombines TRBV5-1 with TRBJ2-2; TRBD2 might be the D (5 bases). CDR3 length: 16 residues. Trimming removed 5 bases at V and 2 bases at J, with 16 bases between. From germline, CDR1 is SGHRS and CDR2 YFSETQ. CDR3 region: CASREAVSINTGELFF. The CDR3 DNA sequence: TGCGCCAGCAGGGAGGCCGTCTCTATTAACACCGGGGAGCTGTTTTTT.

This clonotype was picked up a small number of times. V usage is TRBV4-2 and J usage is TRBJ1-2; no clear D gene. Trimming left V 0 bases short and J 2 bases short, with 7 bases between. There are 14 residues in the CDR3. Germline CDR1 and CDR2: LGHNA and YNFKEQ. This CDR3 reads CASSQEAWNYGYTF. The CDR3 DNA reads TGTGCCAGCAGCCAAGAAGCTTGGAACTATGGCTACACCTTC.

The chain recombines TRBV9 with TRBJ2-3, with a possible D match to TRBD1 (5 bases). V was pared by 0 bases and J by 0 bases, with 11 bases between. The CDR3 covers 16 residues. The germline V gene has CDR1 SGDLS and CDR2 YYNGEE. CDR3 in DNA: TGTGCCAGCAGCGTAGTGGCAGGGTGGAGCACAGATACGCAGTATTTT. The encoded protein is CASSVVAGWSTDTQYF.

CDR3 sequence: CASSLIGGFDPTEIYGYTF. The CDR3, as DNA: TGTGCCAGCAGCTTAATTGGAGGGTTTGATCCCACCGAAATCTATGGCTACACCTTC. The rearrangement links TRBV11-2 to TRBJ1-2, with no clear D. From germline, CDR1 is SGHAT and CDR2 FQNNGV. The germline V and J ends were trimmed by 2 bases and 4 bases, with 26 bases remaining between them. CDR3 size: 19 residues.

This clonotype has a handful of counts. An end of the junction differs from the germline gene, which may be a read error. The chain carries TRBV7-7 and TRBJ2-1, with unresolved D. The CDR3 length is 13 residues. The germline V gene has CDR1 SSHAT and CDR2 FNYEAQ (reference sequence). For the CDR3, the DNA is TGTGCTAGCAGACGCATCGGCGGCAATGAGCAGTTCTTC. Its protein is CASRRIGGNEQFF.

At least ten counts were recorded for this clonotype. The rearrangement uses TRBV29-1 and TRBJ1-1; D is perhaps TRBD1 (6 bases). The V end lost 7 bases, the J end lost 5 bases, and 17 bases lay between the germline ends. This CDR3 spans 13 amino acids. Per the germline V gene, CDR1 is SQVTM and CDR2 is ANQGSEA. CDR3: CSASQGGKTEAFF. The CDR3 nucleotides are TGCAGCGCTAGCCAAGGGGGAAAAACTGAAGCTTTCTTT.

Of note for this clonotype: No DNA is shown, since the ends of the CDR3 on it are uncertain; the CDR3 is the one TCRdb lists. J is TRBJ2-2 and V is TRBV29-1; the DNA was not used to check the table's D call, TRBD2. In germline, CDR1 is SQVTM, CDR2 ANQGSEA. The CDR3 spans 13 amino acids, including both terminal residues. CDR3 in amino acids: CSVPGEGGELFFF.

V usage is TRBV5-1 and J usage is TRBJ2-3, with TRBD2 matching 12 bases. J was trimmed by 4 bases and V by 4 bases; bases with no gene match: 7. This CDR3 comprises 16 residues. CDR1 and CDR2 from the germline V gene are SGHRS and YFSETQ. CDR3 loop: CASSRLAGEVADTQYF. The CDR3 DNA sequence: TGCGCCAGCAGCAGACTAGCGGGAGAGGTGGCAGATACGCAGTATTTT. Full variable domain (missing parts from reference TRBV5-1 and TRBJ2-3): KAGVTQTPRYLIKTRGQQVTLSCSPISGHRSVSWYQQTPGQGLQFLFEYFSETQRNKGNFPGRFSGRQFSNSRSEMNVSTLELGDSALYLCASSRLAGEVADTQYFGPGTRLTVL.

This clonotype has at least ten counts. CDR3 sequence reads: CASSRGTTSGETQYF. The CDR3 DNA sequence: TGCGCCAGCAGCCGGGGGACTACCTCCGGGGAGACCCAGTACTTC. This chain connects TRBV5-1 to TRBJ2-5; 7 bases align to TRBD2. The trim removed 4 bases at V and 5 bases at J, leaving 11 bases unmatched. There are 15 residues in the CDR3. The V gene's germline CDR1 is SGHRS and CDR2 YFSETQ.

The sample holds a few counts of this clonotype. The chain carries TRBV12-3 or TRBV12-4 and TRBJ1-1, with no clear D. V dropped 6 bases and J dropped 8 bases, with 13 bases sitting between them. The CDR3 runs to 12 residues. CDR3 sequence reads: CASSPGYSEAFF. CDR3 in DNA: TGTGCCAGCAGCCCTGGGTATTCCGAAGCTTTCTTT.

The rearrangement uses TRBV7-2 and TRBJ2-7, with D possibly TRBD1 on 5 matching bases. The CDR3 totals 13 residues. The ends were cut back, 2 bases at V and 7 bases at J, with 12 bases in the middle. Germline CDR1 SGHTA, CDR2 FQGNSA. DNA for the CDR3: TGTGCCAGCAGCTTAAGTAGGGGTGTGGAGCAGTACTTC. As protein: CASSLSRGVEQYF. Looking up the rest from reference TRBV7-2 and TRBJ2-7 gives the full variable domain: GAGVSQSPSNKVTEKGKDVELRCDPISGHTALYWYRQSLGQGLEFLIYFQGNSAPDKSGLPSDRFSAERTGGSVSTLTIQRTQQEDSAVYLCASSLSRGVEQYFGPGTRLTVT.

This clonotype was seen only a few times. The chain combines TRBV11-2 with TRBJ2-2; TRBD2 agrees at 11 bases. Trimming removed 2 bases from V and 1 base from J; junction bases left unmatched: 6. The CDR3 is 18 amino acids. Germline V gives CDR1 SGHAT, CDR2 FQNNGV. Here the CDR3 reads CASSLRPSGGQNTGELFF. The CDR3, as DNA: TGTGCCAGCAGCTTAAGGCCTAGCGGGGGGCAGAACACCGGGGAGCTGTTTTTT.